What follows are 22 T cell receptor beta chains derived from one specimen sequenced in a study of OX40 agonist ivuxolimab in advanced cancers. TCRdb keeps only in-frame clones here, not all; method: immunoSEQ multiplex PCR. The table shows fewer than 90,000 clones, with 75% to 90% occurring only once. Specimen: CD4+ or CD8+ T cells sorted from blood, collected in a trial of the OX40 agonist ivuxolimab. These receptors all come from an adult with an advanced solid tumor such as melanoma, head and neck, liver or kidney cancer.

This chain connects TRBV9 to TRBJ2-3, with TRBD2 matching 8 bases. V shed 4 bases, J shed 0 bases, and the junction held 1 base outside the gene matches. The CDR3 length is 14 residues. The germline V gene encodes CDR1 SGDLS and CDR2 YYNGEE. The DNA of the CDR3 is TGTGCCAGCAGCCGGACTAGCAGCACAGATACGCAGTATTTT. This gives the protein CASSRTSSTDTQYF.

The chain has TRBV5-1 and TRBJ1-5; the D is unclear. CDR3 length equals 14 residues. The germline gives CDR1 SGHRS, CDR2 YFSETQ. Trimming left V 4 bases short and J 3 bases short, with 11 bases between. CDR3 region: CASSEGQINQPQHF. CDR3 DNA sequence: TGCGCCAGCAGCGAAGGTCAGATCAATCAGCCCCAGCATTTT.

The rearrangement links TRBV30 to TRBJ1-2; 10 nucleotides agree with TRBD1. Trimming took 2 bases from V and 8 from J; bases not matched to a gene: 11. This CDR3 contains 15 residues. Germline CDR1 reads GTSNPN; CDR2 reads SVGIG (reference sequence). The CDR3 here is CAWSFPGQGSEGYTF. The DNA for the CDR3 is TGTGCCTGGAGTTTTCCGGGACAGGGGTCGGAAGGCTACACCTTC.

This clone has a handful of counts. The chain recombines TRBV10-1 with TRBJ2-2; perhaps TRBD2 as D (6 bases). The CDR3 sequence is 13 residues long. V dropped 10 bases and J dropped 4 bases, with 13 bases sitting between them. Germline loops: CDR1 WNHNN, CDR2 SYGVQD (reference sequence). The CDR3, as DNA: TGCGCCACGGCGGGGTCTCCCACCGGGGAGCTGTTTTTT. Translation: CATAGSPTGELFF.

This clone was observed once. The chain uses TRBV27 and TRBJ2-5; no firm D call. The CDR3 covers 13 residues. The V end was cut by 6 bases, the J end by 0 bases, with 8 bases between. Germline V gives CDR1 MNHEY, CDR2 SMNVEV (reference sequence). The CDR3 DNA sequence: TGTGCCAGCAGCTCCTCGTACCAAGAGACCCAGTACTTC. Its protein is CASSSSYQETQYF.

This clone was observed a handful of times. V usage is TRBV14 and J usage is TRBJ2-1; maybe TRBD2 (6 bases). From germline, CDR1 is SGHDN and CDR2 FVKESK. Trimming stripped 3 bases from V and 6 bases from J, with 15 bases between. This CDR3 contains 15 residues. CDR3 sequence (DNA): TGTGCCAGCAGCCATGCCGCGGGATCCCCCAATGAGCAGTTCTTC. This translates into CASSHAAGSPNEQFF.

This chain uses TRBV7-2 with TRBJ2-7, with a tentative D call TRBD2 (6 bases). V lost 6 bases and J 0 bases, leaving 12 bases between the germline ends. CDR1 SGHTA and CDR2 FQGNSA come from the germline V gene. CDR3 size: 14 residues. CDR3 sequence reads: CASSPGRSSYEQYF. The CDR3 DNA sequence: TGTGCCAGCAGTCCTGGGAGGTCCTCCTACGAGCAGTACTTC.

This chain connects TRBV7-9 to TRBJ2-7, with 7 positions matching TRBD2. Losses at the gene ends were 0 bases for V and 6 bases for J; bases not matched to a gene: 11. Germline values: CDR1 SEHNR, CDR2 FQNEAQ (reference sequence). The CDR3 is 16 residues long. This chain's CDR3 is CASSLARLASLGEQYF. The CDR3 DNA reads TGTGCCAGCAGCTTAGCTCGACTAGCCTCGCTCGGCGAGCAGTACTTC.

The V and J genes are TRBV2 and TRBJ2-7, with 9 bases identical to TRBD1. The CDR3 runs to 17 residues. Germline CDR1 and CDR2: SNHLY and FYNNEI. Unmatched junction bases numbered 13, after V lost 7 bases and J lost 0 bases. The CDR3 region is CASTRDRGASFSYEQYF. CDR3 DNA sequence: TGTGCCAGCACCAGAGACAGGGGGGCCTCATTCTCCTACGAGCAGTACTTC.

This clone turned up a few times. The gene calls are TRBV6-5 and TRBJ1-5; no clear D. CDR3 length: 11 residues. CDR1 MNHEY and CDR2 SVGAGI come from the germline V gene. Deletions cut 3 bases from V and 4 bases from J, with 1 base between. The CDR3 region is CASSYNQPQHF. DNA for the CDR3: TGTGCCAGCAGTTATAATCAGCCCCAGCATTTT.

V gene TRBV30 combines with J gene TRBJ2-7, with 11 bases fitting TRBD2. V was clipped by 2 bases and J by 0 bases; unmatched bases: 0. Germline lookup yields CDR1 GTSNPN and CDR2 SVGIG (reference sequence). The CDR3 spans 14 residues. CDR3 nucleotide sequence: TGTGCCTGGAGTACTAGCGGGGGCTCCTACGAGCAGTACTTC. Its translation: CAWSTSGGSYEQYF. The variable domain in full, completed from reference TRBV30 and TRBJ2-7, reads SQTIHQWPATLVQPVGSPLSLECTVEGTSNPNLYWYRQAAGRGLQLLFYSVGIGQISSEVPQNLSASRPQDRQFILSSKKLLLSDSGFYLCAWSTSGGSYEQYFGPGTRLTVT.

The gene calls are TRBV25-1 and TRBJ1-1; D ambiguous. The CDR3 extends over 13 amino acids. V lost 7 bases to trimming and J lost 0 bases, with 9 bases between them. Per germline, CDR1 MGHDK and CDR2 SYGVNS. The CDR3 nucleotides are TGTGCCAGCATGGGCCAAATGAACACTGAAGCTTTCTTT. This encodes CASMGQMNTEAFF. Full variable domain (remainder filled in from reference TRBV25-1 and TRBJ1-1): EADIYQTPRYLVIGTGKKITLECSQTMGHDKMYWYQQDPGMELHLIHYSYGVNSTEKGDLSSESTVSRIRTEHFPLTLESARPSHTSQYLCASMGQMNTEAFFGQGTRLTVV.

This sequence joins TRBV7-2 and TRBJ2-3; D not certain. This CDR3 has 15 amino acids. From germline, CDR1 is SGHTA and CDR2 FQGNSA. V lost 1 base to trimming and J lost 3 bases, with 11 bases between them. The CDR3 sequence is CASSLGGVGTDTQYF. CDR3 sequence (DNA): TGTGCCAGCAGCTTAGGTGGGGTGGGGACAGATACGCAGTATTTT.

The chain couples TRBV13 to TRBJ2-5, with D possibly matching TRBD1 (5 bases). V shed 5 bases and J shed 1 base, with 17 bases lying between them. The CDR3 loop spans 16 amino acids. Germline lookup yields CDR1 PRHDT and CDR2 FYEKMQ (reference sequence). DNA for the CDR3: TGTGCCAGCAGCCAAAGCCGACAGCCAGTCCAAGAGACCCAGTACTTC. This gives the protein CASSQSRQPVQETQYF. Full variable domain (outside the CDR3, taken from reference TRBV13 and TRBJ2-5): AAGVIQSPRHLIKEKRETATLKCYPIPRHDTVYWYQQGPGQDPQFLISFYEKMQSDKGSIPDRFSAQQFSDYHSELNMSSLELGDSALYFCASSQSRQPVQETQYFGPGTRLLVL.

This clone is a singleton in its sample. The DNA for the CDR3 is TGTGCCAGCAGAAAAAGGGAATACCAAGAGACCCAGTACTTC. It codes for CASRKREYQETQYF. The V and J genes are TRBV6-6 and TRBJ2-5; no definite D call. V was trimmed by 6 bases and J by 0 bases, leaving 11 bases between them. The germline V gene encodes CDR1 MNHNY and CDR2 SVGAGI (reference sequence). CDR3 length equals 14 residues.

The chain employs TRBV11-1 and TRBJ2-1, with D possibly being TRBD1 (5 bases). V lost 5 bases and J 7 bases, leaving 12 bases between the germline ends. The V gene's germline CDR1 is SGHAT and CDR2 FQDESV (reference sequence). There are 13 residues in the CDR3. In DNA form, the CDR3 reads TGTGCCAGCAGCCAGGGATTCCGAAATGAGCAGTTCTTC. Amino acid sequence: CASSQGFRNEQFF.

This chain uses TRBV7-9 with TRBJ1-1; 7 bases match TRBD1. The CDR3 spans 16 residues. Germline V gene data show CDR1 as SEHNR and CDR2 as FQNEAQ (reference sequence). The ends lost 1 base at V and 5 bases at J; junction bases unmatched: 10. CDR3 sequence: CASSLGAGGAGTEAFF. The CDR3 DNA reads as TGTGCCAGCAGCTTAGGGGCAGGGGGAGCGGGAACTGAAGCTTTCTTT.

The chain is built from TRBV6-5 and TRBJ1-4, with D unclear. The length of the CDR3 is 13 residues. Trimming cost V 4 bases and J 8 bases, with 11 bases left between them. CDR1 MNHEY and CDR2 SVGAGI come from the germline V gene. The CDR3 DNA follows: TGTGCCAGCAGTTCGACATCCTTAGAAAAACTGTTTTTT. Encoded protein: CASSSTSLEKLFF.

The chain carries TRBV6-1 and TRBJ1-2, with TRBD1 matching 8 bases. This CDR3 is 13 amino acids long. Looked up from germline, CDR1 is MNHNS and CDR2 is SASEGT. V was pared by 6 bases and J by 6 bases, with 6 bases of the junction left unmatched. The CDR3 loop is CASRKDRDNGYTF. CDR3 nucleotides: TGTGCCAGCAGGAAGGACAGGGATAATGGCTACACCTTC.

This clone showed up just a few times. The rearrangement uses TRBV29-1 and TRBJ1-1; a possible D gene is TRBD1 (5 bases). V lost 7 bases to trimming and J lost 0 bases, with 15 bases between them. CDR1 is SQVTM and CDR2 is ANQGSEA in the germline V gene. The CDR3 loop spans 14 amino acids. The CDR3 DNA reads as TGCAGCGCTGGAAGGGCAGGGTTGAACACTGAAGCTTTCTTT. It translates to CSAGRAGLNTEAFF.

This clone has just one count. The rearrangement joins TRBV4-3 to TRBJ2-3, with 9 bases that match TRBD1. With V trimmed by 2 bases and J by 3 bases, 3 bases remained unmatched. CDR3 size: 15 residues. Looked up from germline, CDR1 is LGHNA and CDR2 is YSLEER. The CDR3 region is CASSQRQGGTDTQYF. The CDR3, as DNA: TGCGCCAGCAGCCAAAGACAGGGGGGGACAGATACGCAGTATTTT.

V is TRBV19 and J is TRBJ2-2, with TRBD2 matching 12 bases. CDR1 is LNHDA and CDR2 is SQIVND in the germline V gene (reference sequence). The CDR3 spans 17 residues. Trimming at V came to 5 bases and at J to 1 base, leaving 5 bases not matched to a gene. The CDR3 is CASSPRTSGMNTGELFF. The DNA of the CDR3 is TGTGCCAGTAGTCCAAGGACTAGCGGGATGAACACCGGGGAGCTGTTTTTT.